This record concerns one TCR beta chain sequence. Its antigen is unidentified. The data were obtained in a study of T cells after yellow fever vaccination. Using its own MiXCR run on the 5' RACE reads, TCRdb lists one record per CDR3 protein. In the table there are approximately 450,000 distinct CDR3 sequences, about 19% of which are singletons. Overall study findings and caveats: Primary-vaccination clones mostly resurfaced post-booster (about 95% CD4, approximately 87% CD8).

This TCR derives from a man younger than 35 who received the YFV17D yellow fever vaccine. Specimen: PBMCs, collected before the yellow fever booster vaccination.

Written as DNA, the CDR3 is TGTGCCAGCATGTATCTACCGAACACCGGGGAGCTGTTTTTT. Translated: CASMYLPNTGELFF. The V and J genes are TRBV6-5 and TRBJ2-2, with D hard to call. The CDR3 is 14 residues long. Germline CDR1 MNHEY, CDR2 SVGAGI. V gave up 7 bases and J gave up 0 bases, with 9 bases separating them.